Each of the 18 T cell receptor beta chains below was sequenced from the same sample in a study of blood T cell repertoires in COVID-19. The repertoire was sequenced with immunoSEQ multiplex PCR; TCRdb's copy has only in-frame clones and lacks some. Seen here are roughly 200,000 clones, around 95% observed once, and the top ten hold about 0.76%. Sequencing used peripheral blood. These TCRs come from a man aged 25 to 40 with COVID-19, enrolled during active disease.

The CDR3 DNA sequence: TGTGCTAGTGGCCCACCGACGGGAACCTACGAGCAGTACTTC. Translating it yields CASGPPTGTYEQYF. The chain is built from TRBV12-5 and TRBJ2-7; D is possibly TRBD2 (5 bases). The CDR3 runs to 14 residues. CDR1 LGHNT and CDR2 FRNRAP come from the germline V gene. V lost 6 bases, J lost 2 bases, and 14 bases lay in between.

V is TRBV5-6 and J is TRBJ1-5; possibly TRBD1 for D (6 bases). The CDR3 length is 15 residues. V shed 1 base and J shed 8 bases, with 16 bases lying between them. The germline gives CDR1 SGHDT, CDR2 YYEEEE. CDR3 DNA: TGTGCCAGCAGCTTGAGGACAGAGGATGCAAAGCCCCAGCATTTT. Its protein product is CASSLRTEDAKPQHF.

This chain joins TRBV6-6 and TRBJ2-2; D is ambiguous. Trimming took 3 bases from V and 6 from J, leaving 17 bases between them. This CDR3 has 16 residues. Germline loops: CDR1 MNHNY, CDR2 SVGAGI (reference sequence). The CDR3 region is CASSYVRGTEAGELFF. The CDR3 DNA reads as TGTGCCAGCAGTTATGTTAGAGGCACTGAGGCCGGGGAGCTGTTTTTT.

This chain joins TRBV27 and TRBJ1-1; D is ambiguous. This CDR3 contains 15 residues. Germline V gives CDR1 MNHEY, CDR2 SMNVEV (reference sequence). V gave up 5 bases and J gave up 7 bases, with 20 bases separating them. CDR3 nucleotides: TGTGCCAGCAGTCCCAGAGGAACGGGGATTGATGAAGCTTTCTTT. As protein: CASSPRGTGIDEAFF.

The J gene is TRBJ1-6, the V gene TRBV11-1; D might be TRBD1 (5 bases). The CDR3 extends over 14 amino acids. The germline V gene has CDR1 SGHAT and CDR2 FQDESV (reference sequence). Trimming cost V 5 bases and J 6 bases, with 11 bases left between them. CDR3 protein: CASSRQFLNSPLHF. The DNA of the CDR3 is TGTGCCAGCAGCCGACAGTTCCTTAATTCACCCCTCCACTTT. Looking up the rest from reference TRBV11-1 and TRBJ1-6 gives the full variable domain: EAEVAQSPRYKITEKSQAVAFWCDPISGHATLYWYRQILGQGPELLVQFQDESVVDDSQLPKDRFSAERLKGVDSTLKIQPAELGDSAMYLCASSRQFLNSPLHFGNGTRLTVT.

The V call is TRBV5-1, the J call TRBJ2-1, with 11 bases fitting TRBD2. The CDR3 is 18 amino acids. Germline V lookup: CDR1 SGHRS, CDR2 YFSETQ. The J segment lost 0 bases and the V segment lost 0 bases, leaving 5 bases of the junction unmatched. CDR3 sequence (DNA): TGCGCCAGCAGCTTGGCACTAGCGGGGGCCAGCTCCTACAATGAGCAGTTCTTC. Protein sequence: CASSLALAGASSYNEQFF.

The chain has TRBV4-2 and TRBJ1-4; no clear D. Germline CDR1 reads LGHNA; CDR2 reads YNFKEQ. CDR3 size: 15 residues. V lost 0 bases to trimming and J lost 0 bases, with 5 bases between them. The CDR3 sequence is CASSQERATNEKLFF. CDR3 in DNA: TGTGCCAGCAGCCAAGAAAGAGCAACTAATGAAAAACTGTTTTTT.

The V and J genes are TRBV6-5 and TRBJ2-5; 8 bases are shared with TRBD2. V dropped 0 bases and J dropped 5; count of bases not matched to a gene: 8. Germline V gene sequence: CDR1 MNHEY, CDR2 SVGAGI. This CDR3 region has 16 residues. The CDR3 DNA follows: TGTGCCAGCAGTTACTCGAGCGGGGGTTTAGGGGAGACCCAGTACTTC. It encodes CASSYSSGGLGETQYF.

The rearrangement joins TRBV6-5 to TRBJ1-4, with a weak D call TRBD1 (6 bases). Germline loops: CDR1 MNHEY, CDR2 SVGAGI. Trimming removed 1 base from V and 5 bases from J, with 14 bases in between. CDR3 length equals 16 residues. The CDR3 sequence: CASSYFPDSPNEKLFF. CDR3 in DNA: TGTGCCAGCAGTTACTTCCCGGACAGTCCGAATGAAAAACTGTTTTTT.

The J gene is TRBJ2-7, the V gene TRBV27, with D possibly matching TRBD1 (5 bases). CDR1 and CDR2 (germline): MNHEY, SMNVEV (reference sequence). V shed 3 bases and J shed 2 bases, with 14 bases lying between them. The CDR3 spans 15 residues. CDR3 nucleotides: TGTGCCAGCAGTTTCAGGGTAATCACGCCCTACGAGCAGTACTTC. It yields the protein CASSFRVITPYEQYF.

J is TRBJ1-2 and V is TRBV19; perhaps TRBD1 as D (6 bases). Trimming left V 6 bases short and J 2 bases short, with 10 bases between. The CDR3 length is 13 residues. CDR1 and CDR2 from the germline V gene are LNHDA and SQIVND (reference sequence). The CDR3 DNA reads TGTGCCAGTAGCCGGACAGCCAACTATGGCTACACCTTC. Protein: CASSRTANYGYTF.

This sequence joins TRBV18 and TRBJ1-3, with a possible D match to TRBD1 (6 bases). V lost 3 bases and J lost 0, with 9 bases in between. CDR3 size: 15 residues. Germline lookup yields CDR1 KGHSH and CDR2 LQKENI. CDR3 DNA: TGTGCCAGCTCACCCACAGGGACCTCTGGAAACACCATATATTTT. Amino acids: CASSPTGTSGNTIYF. The complete variable domain, with remaining parts taken from reference TRBV18 and TRBJ1-3, reads NAGVMQNPRHLVRRRGQEARLRCSPMKGHSHVYWYRQLPEEGLKFMVYLQKENIIDESGMPKERFSAEFPKEGPSILRIQQVVRGDSAAYFCASSPTGTSGNTIYFGEGSWLTVV.

J is TRBJ1-5 and V is TRBV12-5; D is ambiguous. The ends were cut back, 1 base at V and 7 bases at J, with 8 bases in the middle. This CDR3 has 13 residues. CDR1 and CDR2 from the germline V gene are LGHNT and FRNRAP. The CDR3 here is CASGLGLRQPQHF. CDR3 sequence (DNA): TGTGCTAGTGGTTTGGGCTTACGGCAGCCCCAGCATTTT.

This chain uses TRBV5-1 with TRBJ2-7; D is perhaps TRBD1 (5 bases). Germline V lookup: CDR1 SGHRS, CDR2 YFSETQ. This CDR3 comprises 14 residues. V lost 1 base and J lost 4, with 12 bases in between. The CDR3 sequence: CASSLYPGSYEQYF. CDR3 bases: TGCGCCAGCAGCTTGTATCCAGGGTCGTACGAGCAGTACTTC.

The chain uses TRBV27 and TRBJ2-5; 7 bases line up with TRBD2. The CDR3 runs 15 residues. V lost 2 bases, J lost 2 bases, and 5 bases stayed unmatched. Germline CDR1 and CDR2: MNHEY and SMNVEV (reference sequence). CDR3 protein: CASSLAGVTQETQYF. CDR3 DNA: TGTGCCAGCAGTTTAGCGGGGGTAACACAAGAGACCCAGTACTTC.

The chain carries TRBV6-1 and TRBJ1-2, with TRBD1 matching over 7 bases. Trimming removed 7 bases from V and 2 bases from J; junction bases left unmatched: 4. This CDR3 is built from 13 residues. Germline lookup yields CDR1 MNHNS and CDR2 SASEGT. The CDR3 is CASTPGGNYGYTF. DNA for the CDR3: TGTGCCAGCACCCCAGGGGGGAACTATGGCTACACCTTC.

The rearrangement joins TRBV5-1 to TRBJ1-1, with TRBD1 identical over 9 bases. Trimming at V came to 4 bases and at J to 5 bases, leaving 3 bases not matched to a gene. The CDR3 contains 13 residues. Looked up from germline, CDR1 is SGHRS and CDR2 is YFSETQ. The CDR3 protein is CASSRTGETEAFF. The CDR3, as DNA: TGCGCCAGCAGCAGGACAGGGGAAACTGAAGCTTTCTTT.

This rearrangement joins TRBV9 to TRBJ1-5; weak D call: TRBD1 (5 bases). Trimming stripped 1 base from V and 6 bases from J, with 11 bases between. Germline V gene data show CDR1 as SGDLS and CDR2 as YYNGEE. There are 14 residues in the CDR3. CDR3 sequence: CASSVTGAGQPQHF. CDR3 bases: TGTGCCAGCAGCGTAACAGGCGCTGGTCAGCCCCAGCATTTT.